This is a list of T cell receptor beta chains from one sample in a study of T cells in Graves' hyperthyroidism and ophthalmopathy. TCRdb reprocessed the multiplex PCR reads with MiXCR, giving one entry per CDR3 protein. Of 300,000 to 350,000 distinct CDR3 sequences in the sample, 20% to 25% are singletons; the top ten hold 50%. The specimen was blood. The receptors were gathered from a woman aged 45-60 years with Graves' hyperthyroidism. Both conserved end residues are part of each CDR3. Each record gives: V gene, J gene, D gene, clone size, CDR3 DNA, CDR3 protein. D genes are given only for firm matches. The size entry is marked missing in some rows and otherwise reads once, few, many or a size class.

TRBV6-2/TRBV6-3,TRBJ1-4,NA,NA,TGTGCCAGCAGTTACTCGTGGGGGCGTGAGGACAAACTGGTTTTT,CASSYSWGREDKLVF
TRBV5-8,TRBJ2-1,NA,NA,TGTGCCAGCAGCTTGAGTGTGGGGACCCTAGCCTACAATGAGCAGTTCTTC,CASSLSVGTLAYNEQFF
TRBV28,TRBJ2-1,TRBD1,many,TGTGCCAGCAGTTTAATAGACGGACAGGGCGGTGAGCAGTTCTTC,CASSLIDGQGGEQFF
TRBV2,TRBJ2-1,NA,NA,NA,CASSFGGGAVKFF
TRBV14,TRBJ2-1,NA,NA,TGTGTCAGCAGCCAAGACCCCGACAGCTACAATGAGCAGTTCTTC,CVSSQDPDSYNEQFF
TRBV3-1,TRBJ2-2,NA,NA,TGTGCCAGCAGCAAAGGGACTTTCCGGAACACCGGGGAGCTGTTTTTT,CASSKGTFRNTGELFF
TRBV6-1,TRBJ2-7,NA,many,TGTGCCAGCAGTTCCCTTCGCAGCCCCGAGCAGTACTTC,CASSSLRSPEQYF
TRBV12-3/TRBV12-4,TRBJ1-1,NA,NA,TGTGCCAGCAGTTTTTCCGGGGCCACTGAAGCTTTCTTT,CASSFSGATEAFF
TRBV11-2,TRBJ2-1,TRBD2,NA,TGTGCCAGCAGCTTCCGGGCGGGGGGGCTTCCCCCTTACAATGAGCAGTTCTTC,CASSFRAGGLPPYNEQFF
TRBV20-1,TRBJ2-1,TRBD1,NA,TGCAGTGCTAGAGGGACAGGGAACAATGAGCAGTTCTTC,CSARGTGNNEQFF